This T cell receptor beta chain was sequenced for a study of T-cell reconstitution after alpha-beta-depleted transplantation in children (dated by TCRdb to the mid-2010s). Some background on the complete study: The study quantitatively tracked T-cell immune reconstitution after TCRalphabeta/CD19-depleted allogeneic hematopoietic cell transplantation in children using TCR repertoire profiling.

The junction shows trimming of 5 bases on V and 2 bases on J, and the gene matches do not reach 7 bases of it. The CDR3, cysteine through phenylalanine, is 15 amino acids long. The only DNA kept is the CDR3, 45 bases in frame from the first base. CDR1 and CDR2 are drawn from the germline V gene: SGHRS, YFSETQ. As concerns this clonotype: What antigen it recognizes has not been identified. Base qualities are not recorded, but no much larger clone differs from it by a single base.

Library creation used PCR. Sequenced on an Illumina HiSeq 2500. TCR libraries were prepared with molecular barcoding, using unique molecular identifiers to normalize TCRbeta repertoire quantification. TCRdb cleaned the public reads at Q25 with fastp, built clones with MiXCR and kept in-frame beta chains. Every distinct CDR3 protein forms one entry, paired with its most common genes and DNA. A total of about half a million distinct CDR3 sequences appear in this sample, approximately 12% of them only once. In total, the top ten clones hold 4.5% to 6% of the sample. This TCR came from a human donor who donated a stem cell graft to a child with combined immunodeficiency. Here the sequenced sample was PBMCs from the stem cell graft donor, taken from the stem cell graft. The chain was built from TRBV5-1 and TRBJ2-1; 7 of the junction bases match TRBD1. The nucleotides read TGCGCCAGCAGTGAGGGGACAGTGACCTACAATGAGCAGTTCTTC. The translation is CASSEGTVTYNEQFF.